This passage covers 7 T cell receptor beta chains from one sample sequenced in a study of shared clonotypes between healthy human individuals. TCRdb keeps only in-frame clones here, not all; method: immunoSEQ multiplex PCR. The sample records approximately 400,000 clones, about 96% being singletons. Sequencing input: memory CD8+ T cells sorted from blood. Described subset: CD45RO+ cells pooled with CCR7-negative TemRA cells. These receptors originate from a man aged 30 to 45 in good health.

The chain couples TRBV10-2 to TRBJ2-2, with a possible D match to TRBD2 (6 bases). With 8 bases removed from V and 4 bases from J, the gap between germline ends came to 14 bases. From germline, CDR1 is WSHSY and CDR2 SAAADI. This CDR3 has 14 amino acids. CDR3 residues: CASSGTPFTGELFF. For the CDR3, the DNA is TGCGCCAGCTCTGGGACTCCCTTCACCGGGGAGCTGTTTTTT.

CDR3 nucleotides: TGTGCCAGCAGCCCACGGACTAGCGGGAGGGGCTACAATGAGCAGTTCTTC. It specifies CASSPRTSGRGYNEQFF. This chain connects TRBV9 to TRBJ2-1; TRBD2 matches at 15 bases. CDR1 is SGDLS and CDR2 is YYNGEE in the germline V gene. J was trimmed by 3 bases and V by 4 bases; bases with no gene match: 5. The length of the CDR3 is 17 residues.

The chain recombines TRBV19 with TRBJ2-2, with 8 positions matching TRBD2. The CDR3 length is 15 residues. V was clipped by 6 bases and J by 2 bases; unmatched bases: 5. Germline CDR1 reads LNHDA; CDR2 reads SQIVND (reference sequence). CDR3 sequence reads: CASRSLAVNTGELFF. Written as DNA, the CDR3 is TGTGCCAGTAGATCACTAGCGGTTAACACCGGGGAGCTGTTTTTT.

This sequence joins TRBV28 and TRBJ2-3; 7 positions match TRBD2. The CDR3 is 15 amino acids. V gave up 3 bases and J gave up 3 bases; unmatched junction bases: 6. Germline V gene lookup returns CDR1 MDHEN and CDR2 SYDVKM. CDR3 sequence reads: CASSFPAGTTDTQYF. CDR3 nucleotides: TGTGCCAGCAGTTTTCCAGCGGGGACTACAGATACGCAGTATTTT.

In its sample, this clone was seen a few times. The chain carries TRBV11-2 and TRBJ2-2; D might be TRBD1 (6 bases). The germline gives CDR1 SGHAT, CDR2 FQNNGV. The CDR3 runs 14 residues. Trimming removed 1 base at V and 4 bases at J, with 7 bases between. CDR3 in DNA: TGTGCCAGCAGCTTAGGGACAGCCACCGGGGAGCTGTTTTTT. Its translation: CASSLGTATGELFF.

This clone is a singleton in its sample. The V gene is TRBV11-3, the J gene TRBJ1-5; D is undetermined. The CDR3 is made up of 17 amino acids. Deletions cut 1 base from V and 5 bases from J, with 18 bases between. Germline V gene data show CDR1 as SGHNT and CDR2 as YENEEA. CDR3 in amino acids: CASSLGLMRQYHQPQHF. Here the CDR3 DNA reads TGTGCCAGCAGCTTAGGTCTGATGAGGCAGTACCATCAGCCCCAGCATTTT.

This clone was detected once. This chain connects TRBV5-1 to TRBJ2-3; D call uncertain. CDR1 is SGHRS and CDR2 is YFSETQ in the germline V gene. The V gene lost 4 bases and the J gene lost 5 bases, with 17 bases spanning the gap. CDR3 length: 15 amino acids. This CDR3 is CASSPRNGWEDTQYF. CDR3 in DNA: TGCGCCAGCAGCCCAAGGAATGGATGGGAAGATACGCAGTATTTT. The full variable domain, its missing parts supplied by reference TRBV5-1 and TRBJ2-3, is KAGVTQTPRYLIKTRGQQVTLSCSPISGHRSVSWYQQTPGQGLQFLFEYFSETQRNKGNFPGRFSGRQFSNSRSEMNVSTLELGDSALYLCASSPRNGWEDTQYFGPGTRLTVL.